This T cell receptor beta chain was captured by sequencing in a study of cytomegalovirus exposure and HLA in healthy donors. Study in general: Some 87 million unique TCRs from HLA-typed donors were held in an early release of data.

The CDR3 length is 13 residues. Trimming removed 2 bases at V and 9 bases at J, with 11 bases between. CDR1 is MNHEY and CDR2 is SMNVEV in the germline V gene (reference sequence). Concerning this clone itself: What it binds is unknown.

It was with 60 Vbeta and 13 Jbeta primers that the PCR ran. The table came from immunoSEQ multiplex PCR; TCRdb's copy has only in-frame clones and leaves some out. The sample includes roughly 150,000 clones, about 72% of them seen just once. Study-wide findings and caveats: Most TCR sequences were seen very rarely across donors, but some public TCRs occurred in many.

Material: PBMCs. V is TRBV27 and J is TRBJ1-5; no definite D call. The receptor was isolated from a man in his fifties or sixties in good health and CMV-seropositive. The CDR3 region is CASSLGSAGPQHF. The CDR3 DNA sequence: TGTGCCAGCAGTTTAGGTTCAGCGGGGCCCCAGCATTTT.